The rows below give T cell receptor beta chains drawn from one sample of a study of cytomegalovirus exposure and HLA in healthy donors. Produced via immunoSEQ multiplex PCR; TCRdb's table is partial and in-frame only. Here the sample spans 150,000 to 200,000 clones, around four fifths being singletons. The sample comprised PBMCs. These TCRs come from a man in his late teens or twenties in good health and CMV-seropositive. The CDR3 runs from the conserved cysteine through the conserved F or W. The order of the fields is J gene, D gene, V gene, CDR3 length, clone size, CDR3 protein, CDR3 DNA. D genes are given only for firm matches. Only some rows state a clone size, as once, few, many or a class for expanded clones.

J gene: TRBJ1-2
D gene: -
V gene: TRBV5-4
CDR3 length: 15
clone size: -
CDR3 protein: CASSSRQATHYGYTF
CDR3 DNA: TGTGCCAGCAGCTCGAGACAGGCCACCCACTATGGCTACACCTTC

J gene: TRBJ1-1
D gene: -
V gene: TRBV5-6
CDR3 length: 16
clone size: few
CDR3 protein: CASSPQGWQRFTEAFF
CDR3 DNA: TGTGCCAGCAGCCCGCAGGGTTGGCAGAGGTTCACTGAAGCTTTCTTT

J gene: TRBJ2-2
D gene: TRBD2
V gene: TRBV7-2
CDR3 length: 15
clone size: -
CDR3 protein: CASGLAGGSAGELFF
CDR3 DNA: TGTGCCAGCGGCCTAGCGGGAGGGAGTGCCGGGGAGCTGTTTTTT

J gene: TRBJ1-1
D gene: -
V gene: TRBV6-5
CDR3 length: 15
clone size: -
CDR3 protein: CASSYSVKGATEAFF
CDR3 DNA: TGTGCCAGCAGTTACTCGGTCAAAGGGGCCACTGAAGCTTTCTTT

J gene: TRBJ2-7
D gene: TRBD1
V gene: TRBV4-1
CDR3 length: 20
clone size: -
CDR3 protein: CASSPTQTGTGGSTPYEQYF
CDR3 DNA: TGCGCCAGCAGCCCCACCCAGACCGGGACAGGGGGTTCCACCCCCTACGAGCAGTACTTC

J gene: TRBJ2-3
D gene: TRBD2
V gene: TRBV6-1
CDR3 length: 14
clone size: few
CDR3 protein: CASRAGRLKDTQYF
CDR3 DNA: TGTGCCAGCAGAGCGGGACGGCTGAAAGATACGCAGTATTTT

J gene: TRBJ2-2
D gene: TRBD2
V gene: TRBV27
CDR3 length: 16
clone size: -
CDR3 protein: CASSSRTSMSAGELFF
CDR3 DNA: TGTGCCAGCAGTTCCCGGACTAGTATGAGTGCCGGGGAGCTGTTTTTT

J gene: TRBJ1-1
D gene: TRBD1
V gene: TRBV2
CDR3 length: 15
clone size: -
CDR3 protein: CASRGRDRATDEAFF
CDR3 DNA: TGTGCCAGCAGGGGACGGGACAGGGCGACCGACGAAGCTTTCTTT

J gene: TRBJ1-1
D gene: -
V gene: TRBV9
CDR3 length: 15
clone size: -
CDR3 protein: CASSVDIRGGTEAFF
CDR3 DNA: TGTGCCAGCAGCGTAGACATCCGGGGAGGGACTGAAGCTTTCTTT

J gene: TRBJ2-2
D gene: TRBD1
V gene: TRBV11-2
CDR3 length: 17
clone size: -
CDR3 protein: CASSFRTGGASTGELFF
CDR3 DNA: TGTGCCAGCAGCTTCAGGACAGGGGGCGCGAGCACCGGGGAGCTGTTTTTT

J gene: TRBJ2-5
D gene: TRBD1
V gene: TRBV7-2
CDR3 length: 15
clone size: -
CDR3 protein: CASSLATGVGETQYF
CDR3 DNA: TGTGCCAGCAGCTTAGCGACAGGGGTAGGGGAGACCCAGTACTTC

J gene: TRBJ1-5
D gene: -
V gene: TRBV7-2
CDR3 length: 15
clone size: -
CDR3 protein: CASSLAGDKNQPQHF
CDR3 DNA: TGTGCCAGCAGCTTAGCGGGGGACAAGAATCAGCCCCAGCATTTT

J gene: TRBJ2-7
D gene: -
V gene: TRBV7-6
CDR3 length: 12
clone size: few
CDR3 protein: CASSPGGFEQYF
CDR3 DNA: TGTGCCAGCAGCCCCGGCGGGTTCGAGCAGTACTTC

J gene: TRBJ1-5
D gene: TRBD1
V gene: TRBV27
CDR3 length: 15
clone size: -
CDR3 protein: CASSDTGGPNQPQHF
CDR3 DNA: TGTGCCAGCAGTGATACAGGGGGCCCCAATCAGCCCCAGCATTTT

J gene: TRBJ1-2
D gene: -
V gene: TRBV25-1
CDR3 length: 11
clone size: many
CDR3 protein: CASSVGEGYTF
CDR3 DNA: TGTGCCAGCAGTGTAGGGGAAGGCTACACCTTC

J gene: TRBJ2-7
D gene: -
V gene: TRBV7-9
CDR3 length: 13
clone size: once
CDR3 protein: CASSFDRSYEQYF
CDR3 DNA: TGTGCCAGCAGCTTCGACAGATCCTACGAGCAGTACTTC

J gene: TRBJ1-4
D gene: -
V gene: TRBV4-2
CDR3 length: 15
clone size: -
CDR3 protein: CASSQASGTNEKLFF
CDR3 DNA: TGTGCCAGCAGCCAAGCCTCCGGGACTAATGAAAAACTGTTTTTT

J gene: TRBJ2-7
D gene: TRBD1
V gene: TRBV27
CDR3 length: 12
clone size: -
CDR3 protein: CASSLRQGEQYF
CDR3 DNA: TGTGCCAGCAGTTTACGACAGGGCGAGCAGTACTTC

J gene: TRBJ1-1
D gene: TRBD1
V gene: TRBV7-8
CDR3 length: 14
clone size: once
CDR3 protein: CASRDRGLETEAFF
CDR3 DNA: TGTGCCAGCAGGGACAGGGGCTTAGAAACTGAAGCTTTCTTT

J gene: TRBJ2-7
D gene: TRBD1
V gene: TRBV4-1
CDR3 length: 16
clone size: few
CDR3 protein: CASSREAGQGSAEQYF
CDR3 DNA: TGCGCCAGCAGCCGGGAGGCGGGACAGGGGTCCGCCGAGCAGTACTTC

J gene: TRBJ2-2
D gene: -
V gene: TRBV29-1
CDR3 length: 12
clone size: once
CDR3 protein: CSVHSGLGELFF
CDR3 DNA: TGCAGCGTTCATTCGGGTCTGGGGGAGCTGTTTTTT

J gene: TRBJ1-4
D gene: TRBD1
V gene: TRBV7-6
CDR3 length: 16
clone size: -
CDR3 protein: CASSLGQLATNEKLFF
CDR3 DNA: TGTGCCAGCAGCTTGGGACAGTTAGCAACTAATGAAAAACTGTTTTTT